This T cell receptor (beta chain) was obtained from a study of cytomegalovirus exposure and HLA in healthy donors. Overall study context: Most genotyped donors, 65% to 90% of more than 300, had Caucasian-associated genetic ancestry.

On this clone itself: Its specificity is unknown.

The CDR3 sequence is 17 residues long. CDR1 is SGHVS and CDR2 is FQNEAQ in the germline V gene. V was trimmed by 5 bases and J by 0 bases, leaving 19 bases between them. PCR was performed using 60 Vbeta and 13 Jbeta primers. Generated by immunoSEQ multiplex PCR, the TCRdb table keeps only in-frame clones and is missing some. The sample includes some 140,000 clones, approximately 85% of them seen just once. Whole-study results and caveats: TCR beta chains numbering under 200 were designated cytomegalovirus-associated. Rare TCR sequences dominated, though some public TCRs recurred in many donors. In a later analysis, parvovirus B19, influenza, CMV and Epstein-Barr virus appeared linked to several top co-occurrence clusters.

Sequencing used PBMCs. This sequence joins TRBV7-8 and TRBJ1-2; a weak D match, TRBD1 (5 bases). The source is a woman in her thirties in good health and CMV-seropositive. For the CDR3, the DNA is TGTGCCAGCAGCCCCATGGGCCAGACAGTGTCTAACTATGGCTACACCTTC. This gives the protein CASSPMGQTVSNYGYTF.